This entry lists 26 T cell receptor beta chains sequenced from one sample in a study of T cells in Graves' hyperthyroidism and ophthalmopathy. It was RNA transcripts that yielded the amplified TCR beta CDR3 regions. First-round RT-PCR with HTBI primers amplified the TCR CDR3 region. TCRdb fed the multiplex PCR reads into MiXCR, producing one record per CDR3 protein. The repertoire holds over 350,000 distinct CDR3 sequences, with about 14% as singletons. Sequenced input: blood. Source of these receptors: a man aged 50 to 60 with Graves' ophthalmopathy.

This sequence joins TRBV7-9 and TRBJ2-7, with D tentatively TRBD1 (5 bases). The V end was cut by 3 bases, the J end by 2 bases, with 14 bases between. Looked up from germline, CDR1 is SEHNR and CDR2 is FQNEAQ (reference sequence). The CDR3 covers 15 residues. In nucleotides, the CDR3 is TGTGCCAGCAGCTTGACCGACAGATTTGCCTACGAGCAGTACTTC. The encoded protein is CASSLTDRFAYEQYF.

This clonotype came up a few times. The CDR3: CASSAGLPNEQFF. CDR3 in DNA: TGTGCCAGTAGTGCGGGACTACCCAATGAGCAGTTCTTC. The rearrangement links TRBV19 to TRBJ2-1; 7 bases are shared with TRBD2. Germline V lookup: CDR1 LNHDA, CDR2 SQIVND (reference sequence). V dropped 5 bases and J dropped 6; count of bases not matched to a gene: 4. The CDR3 runs 13 residues.

Many counts were recorded for this clonotype. This rearrangement joins TRBV6-1 to TRBJ2-7, with a weak D call TRBD2 (5 bases). Trimming took off 7 bases at V and 4 bases at J, with 14 bases between the two ends. CDR3 length equals 13 residues. Per germline, CDR1 MNHNS and CDR2 SASEGT. The CDR3 is CASTELDGYEQYF. In nucleotides, the CDR3 is TGTGCCAGCACAGAACTAGACGGGTACGAGCAGTACTTC.

For this clonotype: Given the absence of the conserved phenylalanine or tryptophan at the CDR3 end, a read error is likely. This rearrangement joins TRBV5-4 to TRBJ2-1; 11 bases are shared with TRBD2. Germline V gives CDR1 SGHNT, CDR2 YYREEE (reference sequence). The junction had 6 bases not matched to a gene; V was cut back by 4 bases and J by 6 bases. CDR3 length: 15 residues. CDR3 sequence (DNA): TGTGCCAGCAGCCGCGGGACTAGCGGAGTCAATGAGCAGTTCCTC. It yields the protein CASSRGTSGVNEQFL.

This clonotype appeared a few times. This chain links TRBV4-1 with TRBJ2-7; 7 bases agree with TRBD2. Germline values: CDR1 MGHRA, CDR2 YSYEKL. The junction had 15 bases not matched to a gene; V was cut back by 4 bases and J by 3 bases. The CDR3 loop spans 17 amino acids. The chain's CDR3 is CASSPSAAGAQFYEQYF. CDR3 DNA sequence: TGCGCCAGCAGCCCATCTGCGGCGGGAGCACAATTCTACGAGCAGTACTTC.

This clonotype was seen repeatedly, ten times or more. The rearrangement joins TRBV6-2 or TRBV6-3 to TRBJ1-1; unclear D gene. The CDR3 spans 15 residues. V was trimmed by 7 bases and J by 1 base, leaving 16 bases between them. Germline CDR1 reads MNHEY; CDR2 reads SVGEGT. The CDR3 spells CASKLSETRNTEAFF. The CDR3 DNA follows: TGTGCCAGCAAATTATCGGAAACCAGGAACACTGAAGCTTTCTTT.

V gene TRBV4-1 combines with J gene TRBJ2-7; 8 bases agree with TRBD1. The junction had 8 bases not matched to a gene; V was cut back by 1 base and J by 3 bases. Germline CDR1 is MGHRA and CDR2 is YSYEKL. This CDR3 has 16 amino acids. CDR3 region: CASSQGPGQEYYEQYF. The CDR3 DNA reads as TGCGCCAGCAGCCAAGGGCCGGGACAGGAGTACTACGAGCAGTACTTC.

In this sample, this clonotype turned up many times. The V and J genes are TRBV20-1 and TRBJ2-7; maybe TRBD1 (5 bases). Germline loops: CDR1 DFQATT, CDR2 SNEGSKA (reference sequence). V dropped 3 bases and J dropped 3 bases, with 12 bases sitting between them. This CDR3 is 13 amino acids long. CDR3 loop: CSASPGRIYEQYF. CDR3 nucleotide sequence: TGCAGTGCTAGTCCAGGGCGAATCTACGAGCAGTACTTC.

This clonotype was seen at least ten times. V gene TRBV7-9 combines with J gene TRBJ2-7, with unresolved D. Germline V gene data show CDR1 as SEHNR and CDR2 as FQNEAQ (reference sequence). The V end lost 0 bases, the J end lost 3 bases, and 9 bases lay between the germline ends. The CDR3 covers 14 residues. CDR3 sequence reads: CASSLAPGDYEQYF. The CDR3 bases are TGTGCCAGCAGCTTAGCGCCGGGCGACTACGAGCAGTACTTC.

This clonotype was detected many times. This rearrangement joins TRBV15 to TRBJ2-3; D not certain. The CDR3 runs 15 residues. Germline values: CDR1 LNHNV, CDR2 YYDKDF (reference sequence). V was pared by 0 bases and J by 2 bases, with 9 bases between. The CDR3 loop is CATSRDVFNTDTQYF. Here the CDR3 DNA reads TGTGCCACCAGCAGAGATGTCTTCAACACAGATACGCAGTATTTT.

This clonotype was counted between two and nine times. This chain uses TRBV25-1 with TRBJ2-5; a weak D match, TRBD1 (5 bases). Germline V CDR1 and CDR2: MGHDK, SYGVNS. Deletions cut 2 bases from V and 2 bases from J, with 9 bases between. CDR3 length equals 14 residues. CDR3 in DNA: TGTGCCAGCAGTGAACGTCCAGGGCAAGAGACCCAGTACTTC. Residues: CASSERPGQETQYF.

This clonotype was found a few times. J is TRBJ1-2 and V is TRBV29-1; D possibly corresponds to TRBD1 (5 bases). The CDR3 covers 11 residues. Looked up from germline, CDR1 is SQVTM and CDR2 is ANQGSEA. The V end lost 4 bases, the J end lost 7 bases, and 10 bases lay between the germline ends. Here the CDR3 DNA reads TGCAGCGTTGGACACAGGTCTGGCTACACCTTC. It is translated as CSVGHRSGYTF.

This clonotype has just a few counts. The chain carries TRBV5-1 and TRBJ2-7; TRBD2 matches 7 bases. The V gene's germline CDR1 is SGHRS and CDR2 YFSETQ. V lost 2 bases to trimming and J lost 7 bases; unmatched junction nucleotides: 9. CDR3 size: 14 residues. CDR3 in DNA: TGCGCCAGCAGCTTTGTAGCGGGTAGTGTTGAGCAGTACTTC. This encodes CASSFVAGSVEQYF.

This clonotype was recorded a few times. The chain uses TRBV4-2 and TRBJ1-4; 8 bases map to TRBD1. With V trimmed by 0 bases and J by 5 bases, 5 bases remained unmatched. Germline loops: CDR1 LGHNA, CDR2 YNFKEQ. This CDR3 is 16 amino acids long. The CDR3 DNA follows: TGTGCCAGCAGCCAAGACGGGACAGGACGGAATGAAAAACTGTTTTTT. Protein: CASSQDGTGRNEKLFF.

The sample holds many counts of this clonotype. The CDR3 nucleotides read TGTGCCAGCTCACCAGCGGCGATGAACACTGAAGCTTTCTTT. Translation gives CASSPAAMNTEAFF. The V and J genes are TRBV18 and TRBJ1-1; D not certain. This CDR3 comprises 14 residues. Germline V gene lookup returns CDR1 KGHSH and CDR2 LQKENI. Trimming cost V 2 bases and J 0 bases, with 7 bases left between them.

This clonotype was recorded at least ten times. This chain joins TRBV2 and TRBJ2-1; 12 positions match TRBD2. V gave up 6 bases and J gave up 6 bases; unmatched junction bases: 3. The CDR3 length is 14 residues. Germline V gene lookup returns CDR1 SNHLY and CDR2 FYNNEI. The CDR3 region is CASRAGLAGNEQFF. In DNA form, the CDR3 reads TGTGCCAGCAGGGCGGGACTAGCGGGCAATGAGCAGTTCTTC. The entire variable domain, with the rest obtained from reference TRBV2 and TRBJ2-1, is as follows: EPEVTQTPSHQVTQMGQEVILRCVPISNHLYFYWYRQILGQKVEFLVSFYNNEISEKSEIFDDQFSVERPDGSNFTLKIRSTKLEDSAMYFCASRAGLAGNEQFFGPGTRLTVL.

Ten or more counts support this clonotype. The chain recombines TRBV12-3 or TRBV12-4 with TRBJ2-7, with 7 bases identical to TRBD1. The CDR3 extends over 14 amino acids. V dropped 2 bases and J dropped 5; count of bases not matched to a gene: 6. CDR3 in amino acids: CASSLQGTGDEQYF. For the CDR3, the DNA is TGTGCCAGCAGTTTACAGGGCACAGGGGACGAGCAGTACTTC.

This clonotype was detected ten times or more. This chain connects TRBV20-1 to TRBJ2-7; 12 bases agree with TRBD2. CDR3 length: 15 amino acids. Germline CDR1 and CDR2: DFQATT and SNEGSKA (reference sequence). The trim removed 0 bases at V and 3 bases at J, leaving 3 bases unmatched. The CDR3 region is CSARDWTSGNYEQYF. DNA of the CDR3: TGCAGTGCTAGAGATTGGACTAGCGGGAACTACGAGCAGTACTTC.

This clonotype was recorded at least ten times. The chain combines TRBV20-1 with TRBJ2-1, with 9 bases lining up with TRBD2. This CDR3 spans 14 amino acids. The junction had 5 bases not matched to a gene; V was cut back by 5 bases and J by 3 bases. The germline CDR1 and CDR2 sequences are DFQATT and SNEGSKA (reference sequence). The CDR3 is CSAYSGSDYNEQFF. DNA for the CDR3: TGCAGTGCTTATAGCGGGAGCGACTACAATGAGCAGTTCTTC.

This clonotype was seen only a few times. The genes are TRBV10-3 and TRBJ2-5, with 8 bases aligning to TRBD2. The CDR3 is 12 amino acids. Germline trimming cut 10 bases from V and 4 bases from J; bases unmatched to any gene: 5. Per the germline V gene, CDR1 is ENHRY and CDR2 is SYGVKD. CDR3 DNA: TGTGCCACCAACGGGGGGGGAGAGACCCAGTACTTC. This encodes CATNGGGETQYF.

This clonotype was seen many times. The chain carries TRBV12-3 or TRBV12-4 and TRBJ2-1; 7 bases agree with TRBD2. The CDR3 spans 16 residues. With V trimmed by 4 bases and J by 2 bases, 8 bases remained unmatched. This CDR3 reads CASSYDESGAYNEQFF. For the CDR3, the DNA is TGTGCCAGCAGTTATGATGAAAGCGGGGCCTACAATGAGCAGTTCTTC.

V gene TRBV28 combines with J gene TRBJ1-5; 9 positions agree with TRBD1. This CDR3 has 18 amino acids. Germline values: CDR1 MDHEN, CDR2 SYDVKM. V dropped 6 bases and J dropped 0; count of bases not matched to a gene: 12. In DNA, the CDR3 is TGTGCCAGCAGAATTCCGGGACAGGGCCAATATAGCAATCAGCCCCAGCATTTT. Its translation: CASRIPGQGQYSNQPQHF.

CDR3 bases: TGTGCCAGCAGCCAAAGGCCCAGCACAGATACGCAGTATTTT. Translating gives CASSQRPSTDTQYF. The V gene is TRBV11-2, the J gene TRBJ2-3; the D is unclear. CDR1 is SGHAT and CDR2 is FQNNGV in the germline V gene. V lost 5 bases, J lost 0 bases, and 9 bases lay in between. The CDR3 contains 14 residues.

This clonotype was counted many times. The chain combines TRBV5-5 with TRBJ2-1; 9 bases are a match to TRBD2. V was clipped by 6 bases and J by 7 bases; unmatched bases: 14. The germline CDR1 and CDR2 sequences are SGHKS and YYEKEE (reference sequence). The CDR3 spans 16 residues. CDR3 loop: CASTRMTLAGSNEQFF. The CDR3 bases are TGTGCCAGCACCCGGATGACCCTAGCGGGATCGAATGAGCAGTTCTTC.

There are a few counts of this clonotype. The rearrangement joins TRBV7-6 to TRBJ2-7, with 7 bases identical to TRBD2. The V gene's germline CDR1 is SGHVS and CDR2 FNYEAQ. CDR3 length: 13 residues. After removal of 8 bases from V and 6 bases from J, the junction contained 10 bases not matched to a gene. The CDR3 nucleotides read TGTGCCAGCGGAGGAGCGGGGCCGGTCGAGCAGTACTTC. Protein: CASGGAGPVEQYF.

This clonotype turned up a few times. The chain recombines TRBV24-1 with TRBJ2-3; D might be TRBD2 (6 bases). Germline CDR1 reads KGHDR; CDR2 reads SFDVKD. The CDR3 sequence is 16 residues long. The V gene lost 4 bases and the J gene lost 0 bases, with 13 bases spanning the gap. For the CDR3, the DNA is TGTGCCACCAGTGACTCAGGACTACCTAGCACAGATACGCAGTATTTT. It translates to CATSDSGLPSTDTQYF.